This TCR beta chain was observed in a study of CD8 T cells in Susac syndrome. Turning to the study itself: There were Susac syndrome patients who were therapy-naive at blood draw, others on corticosteroids, and others on intravenous immunoglobulin alone.

Reverse transcription of about 0.5 to 1 ug RNA used random hexamers. TCR beta CDR3 was amplified by immunoSEQ covering 54 Vbeta and 13 Jbeta. TCRdb called the immunoSEQ multiplex PCR reads again in MiXCR, with one record for every CDR3 protein. The sample records under 300,000 distinct CDR3 sequences, approximately 95% being singletons. Germline CDR1 reads SGHRS; CDR2 reads YFSETQ. This CDR3 is built from 17 residues. J gave up 2 bases and V 3 bases, and 6 bases lay outside the gene matches. CD8+ and CD4+ T cells were negatively isolated; TEMRA cells were FACS-enriched. The V and J genes are TRBV5-1 and TRBJ2-3, with TRBD2 matching over 13 bases. The receptor's source is a human donor with Susac syndrome. Sequencing input: CD4+ T cells from PBMCs. Written as DNA, the CDR3 is TGCGCCAGCAGCTATTCCGGGACTAGCGGGATCACAGATACGCAGTATTTT. Translation gives CASSYSGTSGITDTQYF.